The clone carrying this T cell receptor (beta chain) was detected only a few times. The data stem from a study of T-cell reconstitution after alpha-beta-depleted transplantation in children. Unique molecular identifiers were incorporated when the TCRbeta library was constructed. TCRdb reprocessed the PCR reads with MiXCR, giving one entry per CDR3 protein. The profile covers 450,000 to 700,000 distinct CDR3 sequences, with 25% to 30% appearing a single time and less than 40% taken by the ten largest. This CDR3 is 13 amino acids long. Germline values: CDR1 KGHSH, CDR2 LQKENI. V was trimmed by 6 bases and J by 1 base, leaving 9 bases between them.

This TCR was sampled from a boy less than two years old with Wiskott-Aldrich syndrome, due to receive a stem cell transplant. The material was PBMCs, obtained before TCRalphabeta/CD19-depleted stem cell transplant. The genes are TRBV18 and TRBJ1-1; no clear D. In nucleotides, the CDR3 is TGTGCCAGCTCGCAAACAGAGAACACTGAAGCTTTCTTT. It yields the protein CASSQTENTEAFF.